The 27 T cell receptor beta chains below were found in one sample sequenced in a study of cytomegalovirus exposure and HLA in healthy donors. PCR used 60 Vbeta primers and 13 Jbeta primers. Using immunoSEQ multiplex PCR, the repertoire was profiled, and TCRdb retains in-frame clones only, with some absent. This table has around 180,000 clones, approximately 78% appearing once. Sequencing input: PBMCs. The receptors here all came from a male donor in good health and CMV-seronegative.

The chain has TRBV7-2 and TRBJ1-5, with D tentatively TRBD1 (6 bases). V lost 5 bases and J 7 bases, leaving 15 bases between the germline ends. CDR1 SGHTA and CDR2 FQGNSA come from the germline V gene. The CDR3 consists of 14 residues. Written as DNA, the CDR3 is TGTGCCAGCAGCAAACGGGGGGGCAGCCAGCCCCAGCATTTT. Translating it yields CASSKRGGSQPQHF. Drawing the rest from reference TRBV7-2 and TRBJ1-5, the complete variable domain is GAGVSQSPSNKVTEKGKDVELRCDPISGHTALYWYRQSLGQGLEFLIYFQGNSAPDKSGLPSDRFSAERTGGSVSTLTIQRTQQEDSAVYLCASSKRGGSQPQHFGDGTRLSIL.

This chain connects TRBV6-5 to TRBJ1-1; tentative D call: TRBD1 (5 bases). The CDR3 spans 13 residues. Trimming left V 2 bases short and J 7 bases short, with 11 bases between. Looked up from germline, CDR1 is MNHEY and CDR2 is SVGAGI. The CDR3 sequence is CASSYSQGGEAFF. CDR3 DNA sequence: TGTGCCAGCAGTTACAGTCAGGGTGGTGAAGCTTTCTTT.

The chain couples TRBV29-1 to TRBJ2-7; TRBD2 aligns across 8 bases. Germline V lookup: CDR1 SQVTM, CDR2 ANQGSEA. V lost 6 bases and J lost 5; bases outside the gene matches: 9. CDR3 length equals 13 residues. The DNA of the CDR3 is TGCAGCGTAGCCGCCAGCGGGAGAGACGAGCAGTACTTC. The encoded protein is CSVAASGRDEQYF.

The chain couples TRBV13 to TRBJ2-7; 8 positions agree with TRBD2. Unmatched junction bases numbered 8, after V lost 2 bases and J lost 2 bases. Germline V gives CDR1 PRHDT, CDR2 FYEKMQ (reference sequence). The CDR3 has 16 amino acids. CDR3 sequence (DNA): TGTGCCAGCAGCTTACGCGGGGGGACTAGACCCTACGAGCAGTACTTC. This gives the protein CASSLRGGTRPYEQYF.

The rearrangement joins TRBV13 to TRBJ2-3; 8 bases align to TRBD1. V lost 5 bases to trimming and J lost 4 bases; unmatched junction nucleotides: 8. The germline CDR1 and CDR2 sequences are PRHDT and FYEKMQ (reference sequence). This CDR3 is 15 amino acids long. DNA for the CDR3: TGTGCCAGCAGCGACATGGCAGGGGGCGCAGATACGCAGTATTTT. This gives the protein CASSDMAGGADTQYF.

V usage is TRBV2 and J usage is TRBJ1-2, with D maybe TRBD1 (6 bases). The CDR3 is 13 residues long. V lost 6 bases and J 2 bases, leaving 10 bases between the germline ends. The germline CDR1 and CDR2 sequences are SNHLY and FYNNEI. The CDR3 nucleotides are TGTGCCAGCAGCGGGACAATCAACTATGGCTACACCTTC. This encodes CASSGTINYGYTF.

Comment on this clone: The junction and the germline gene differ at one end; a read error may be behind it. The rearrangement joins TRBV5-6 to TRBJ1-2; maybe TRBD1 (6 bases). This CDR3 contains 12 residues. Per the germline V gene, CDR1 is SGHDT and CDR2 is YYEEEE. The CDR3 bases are TGTGCCAGCAGCCTCGGGGGGCTTAGCTACCCCTTC. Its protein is CASSLGGLSYPF. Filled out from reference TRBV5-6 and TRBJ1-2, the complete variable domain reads DAGVTQSPTHLIKTRGQQVTLRCSPKSGHDTVSWYQQALGQGPQFIFQYYEEEERQRGNFPDRFSGHQFPNYSSELNVNALLLGDSALYLCASSLGGLSYPFGSGTRLTVV.

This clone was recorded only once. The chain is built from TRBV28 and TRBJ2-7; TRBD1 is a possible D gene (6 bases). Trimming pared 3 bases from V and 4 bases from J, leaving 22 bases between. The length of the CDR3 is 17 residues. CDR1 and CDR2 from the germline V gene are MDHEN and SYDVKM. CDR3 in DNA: TGTGCCAGCAGTTTGACCGGGACATCTTATGACGCGTACGAGCAGTACTTC. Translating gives CASSLTGTSYDAYEQYF.

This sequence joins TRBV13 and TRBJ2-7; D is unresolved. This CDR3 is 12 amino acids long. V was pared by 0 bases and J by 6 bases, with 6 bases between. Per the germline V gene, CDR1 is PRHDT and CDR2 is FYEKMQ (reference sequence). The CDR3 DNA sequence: TGTGCCAGCAGCTTAGGGGGCCCCGAGCAGTACTTC. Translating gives CASSLGGPEQYF.

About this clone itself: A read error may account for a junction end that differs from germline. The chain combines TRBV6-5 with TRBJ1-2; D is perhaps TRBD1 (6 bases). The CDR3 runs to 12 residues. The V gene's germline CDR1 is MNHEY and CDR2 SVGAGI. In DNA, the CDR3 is TGTGCCAGCAGCAACAGGGATGGCGGCTACCCCTTC. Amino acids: CASSNRDGGYPF.

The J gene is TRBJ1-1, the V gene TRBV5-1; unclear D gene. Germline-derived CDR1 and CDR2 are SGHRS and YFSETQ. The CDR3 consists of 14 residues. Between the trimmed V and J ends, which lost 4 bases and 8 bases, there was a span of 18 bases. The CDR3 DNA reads TGCGCCAGCAGCCTATATACTTTCCCCCCGGAAGCTTTCTTT. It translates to CASSLYTFPPEAFF.

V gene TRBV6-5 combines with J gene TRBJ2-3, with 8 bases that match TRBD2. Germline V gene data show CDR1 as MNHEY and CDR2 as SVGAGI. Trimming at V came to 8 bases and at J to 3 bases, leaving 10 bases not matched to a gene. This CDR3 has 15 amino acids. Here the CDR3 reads CASREGPGETDTQYF. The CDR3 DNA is TGTGCCAGCCGGGAGGGGCCAGGTGAGACAGATACGCAGTATTTT.

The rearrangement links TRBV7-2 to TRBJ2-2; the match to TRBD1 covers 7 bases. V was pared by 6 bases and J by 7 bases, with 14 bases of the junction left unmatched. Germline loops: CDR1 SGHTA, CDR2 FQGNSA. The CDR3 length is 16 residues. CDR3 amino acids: CASSLLRGGEGGELFF. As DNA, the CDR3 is TGTGCCAGCAGTCTCCTTCGAGGGGGCGAGGGCGGGGAGCTGTTTTTT.

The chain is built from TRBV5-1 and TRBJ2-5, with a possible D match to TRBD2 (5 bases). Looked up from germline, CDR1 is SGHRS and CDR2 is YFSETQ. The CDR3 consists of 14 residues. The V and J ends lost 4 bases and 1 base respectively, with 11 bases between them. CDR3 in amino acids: CASSGLGGQETQYF. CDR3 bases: TGCGCCAGCAGCGGATTAGGAGGCCAAGAGACCCAGTACTTC.

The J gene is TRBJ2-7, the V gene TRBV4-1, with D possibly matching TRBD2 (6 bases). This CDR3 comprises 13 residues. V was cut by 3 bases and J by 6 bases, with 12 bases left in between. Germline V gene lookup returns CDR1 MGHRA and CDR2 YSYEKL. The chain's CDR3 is CASSQGGLFEQYF. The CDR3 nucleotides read TGCGCCAGCAGCCAGGGGGGACTCTTCGAGCAGTACTTC.

CDR3 nucleotides: TGTGCCAGCAGCTGGCCGGGACAAGAGACCCAGTACTTC. Residues: CASSWPGQETQYF. The chain uses TRBV7-2 and TRBJ2-5; D is perhaps TRBD2 (5 bases). Germline V gene lookup returns CDR1 SGHTA and CDR2 FQGNSA. V was clipped by 4 bases and J by 2 bases, with 8 bases between them. There are 13 residues in the CDR3.

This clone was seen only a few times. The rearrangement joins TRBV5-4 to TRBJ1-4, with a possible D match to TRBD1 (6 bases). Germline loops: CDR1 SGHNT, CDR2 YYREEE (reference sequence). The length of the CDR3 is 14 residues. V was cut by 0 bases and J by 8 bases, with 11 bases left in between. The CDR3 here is CASSLAGGVEKLFF. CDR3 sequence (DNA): TGTGCCAGCAGCTTGGCGGGGGGCGTAGAAAAACTGTTTTTT.

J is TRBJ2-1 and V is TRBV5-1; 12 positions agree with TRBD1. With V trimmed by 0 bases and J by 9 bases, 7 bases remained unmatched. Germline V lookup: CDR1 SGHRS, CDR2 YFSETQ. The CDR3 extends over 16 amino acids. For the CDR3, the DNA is TGCGCCAGCAGCTTGGCCGAGGGACAGGGGGCCGGTGAGCAGTTCTTC. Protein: CASSLAEGQGAGEQFF.

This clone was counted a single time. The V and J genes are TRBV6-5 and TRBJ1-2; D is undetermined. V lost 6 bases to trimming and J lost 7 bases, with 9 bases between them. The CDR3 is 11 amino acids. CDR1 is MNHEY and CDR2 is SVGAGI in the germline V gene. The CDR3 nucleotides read TGTGCCAGCAGCAACAGTTGTGGCTACACCTTC. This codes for CASSNSCGYTF.

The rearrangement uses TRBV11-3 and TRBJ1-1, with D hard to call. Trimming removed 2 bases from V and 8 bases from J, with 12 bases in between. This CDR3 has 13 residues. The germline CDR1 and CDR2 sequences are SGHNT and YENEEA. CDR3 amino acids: CASSLSRGTEAFF. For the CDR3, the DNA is TGTGCCAGCAGCTTATCTCGGGGAACCGAAGCTTTCTTT.

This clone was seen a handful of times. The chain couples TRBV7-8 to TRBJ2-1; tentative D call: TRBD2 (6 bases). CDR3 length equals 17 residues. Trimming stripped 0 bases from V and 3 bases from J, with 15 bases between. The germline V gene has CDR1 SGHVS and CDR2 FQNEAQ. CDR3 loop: CASSLARTVSGYNEQFF. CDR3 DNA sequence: TGTGCCAGCAGCTTAGCCCGGACGGTTAGCGGCTACAATGAGCAGTTCTTC.

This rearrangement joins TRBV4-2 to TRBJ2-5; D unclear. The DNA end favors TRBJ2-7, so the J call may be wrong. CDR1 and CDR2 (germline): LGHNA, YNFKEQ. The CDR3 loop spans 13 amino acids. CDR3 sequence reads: CASSRGPMNEQYF. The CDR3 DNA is TGTGCCAGCAGCCGCGGTCCTATGAACGAGCAGTACTTC.

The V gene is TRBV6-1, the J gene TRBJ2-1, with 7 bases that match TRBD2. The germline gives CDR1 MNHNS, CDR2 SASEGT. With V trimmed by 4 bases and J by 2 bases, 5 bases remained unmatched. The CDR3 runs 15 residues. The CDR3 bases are TGTGCCAGCAGTGGAACAGCGGGACCCTACAATGAGCAGTTCTTC. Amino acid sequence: CASSGTAGPYNEQFF.

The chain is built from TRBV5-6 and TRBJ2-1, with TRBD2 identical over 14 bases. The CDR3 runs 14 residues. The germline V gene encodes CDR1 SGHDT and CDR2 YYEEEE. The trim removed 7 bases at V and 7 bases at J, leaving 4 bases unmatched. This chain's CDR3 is CASSGTSGSNEQFF. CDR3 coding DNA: TGTGCCAGCTCGGGGACTAGCGGGAGTAATGAGCAGTTCTTC.

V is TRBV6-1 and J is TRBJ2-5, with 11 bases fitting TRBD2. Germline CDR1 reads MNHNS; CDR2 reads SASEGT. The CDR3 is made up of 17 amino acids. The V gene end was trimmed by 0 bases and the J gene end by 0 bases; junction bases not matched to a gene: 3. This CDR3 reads CASSEARTSGYQETQYF. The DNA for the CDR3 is TGTGCCAGCAGTGAAGCGAGGACTAGCGGGTACCAAGAGACCCAGTACTTC.

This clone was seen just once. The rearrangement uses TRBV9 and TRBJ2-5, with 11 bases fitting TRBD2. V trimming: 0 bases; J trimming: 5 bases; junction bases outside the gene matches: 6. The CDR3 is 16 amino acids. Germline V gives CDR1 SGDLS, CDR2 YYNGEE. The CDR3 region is CASSVGPSGGRETQYF. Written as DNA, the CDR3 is TGTGCCAGCAGCGTAGGGCCTAGCGGGGGGAGGGAGACCCAGTACTTC.

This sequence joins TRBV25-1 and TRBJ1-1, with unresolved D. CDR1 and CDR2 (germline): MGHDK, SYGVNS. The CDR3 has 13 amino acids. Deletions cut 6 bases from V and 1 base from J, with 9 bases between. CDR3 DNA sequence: TGTGCCAGCAGACGGGTCCCGAACACTGAAGCTTTCTTT. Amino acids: CASRRVPNTEAFF.